The 25 T cell receptor beta chains in this list originate from one sample, sequenced in a study of cytomegalovirus exposure and HLA in healthy donors. The study ran its PCR with 60 Vbeta and 13 Jbeta primers. Repertoires were generated with immunoSEQ multiplex PCR, while TCRdb's copy carries only in-frame clones and drops some. The sample contains 150,000 to 200,000 clones, 80% of which appear only once. The sample taken for sequencing was PBMCs. These receptors originate from a man aged 18 to 29 in good health and CMV-seropositive.

This clone has a handful of counts. The CDR3 reads CASSQGQADGSYEQYF. In DNA form, the CDR3 reads TGCGCCAGCAGCCAAGGACAGGCAGACGGATCCTACGAGCAGTACTTC. This chain links TRBV4-1 with TRBJ2-7; a weak D match, TRBD1 (6 bases). Germline V gives CDR1 MGHRA, CDR2 YSYEKL. V gave up 1 base and J gave up 1 base, with 14 bases separating them. The CDR3 runs to 16 residues.

The J gene is TRBJ1-1, the V gene TRBV5-6; a possible D gene is TRBD1 (6 bases). This CDR3 contains 15 residues. Germline lookup yields CDR1 SGHDT and CDR2 YYEEEE. V dropped 3 bases and J dropped 1 base, with 13 bases sitting between them. CDR3 sequence (DNA): TGTGCCAGCAGCTCGACAGGAGCCCAGAACACTGAAGCTTTCTTT. Translating it yields CASSSTGAQNTEAFF.

J is TRBJ1-1 and V is TRBV19; the D gene is possibly TRBD1 (5 bases). CDR3 size: 20 residues. CDR1 is LNHDA, CDR2 SQIVND, per germline (reference sequence). V lost 7 bases and J lost 0, with 30 bases in between. This chain's CDR3 is CASNPIRVGGAEKMNTEAFF. CDR3 bases: TGTGCCAGTAATCCGATACGAGTGGGGGGTGCTGAGAAAATGAACACTGAAGCTTTCTTT.

The gene calls are TRBV10-1 and TRBJ2-5, with 7 bases identical to TRBD1. The J segment lost 3 bases and the V segment lost 0 bases, leaving 7 bases of the junction unmatched. Germline-derived CDR1 and CDR2 are WNHNN and SYGVQD (reference sequence). The CDR3 consists of 16 residues. This chain's CDR3 is CASSESTARGKETQYF. DNA of the CDR3: TGCGCCAGCAGTGAGTCGACGGCCAGGGGGAAAGAGACCCAGTACTTC.

V gene TRBV7-6 combines with J gene TRBJ2-3; TRBD1 agrees at 7 bases. Germline V gene data show CDR1 as SGHVS and CDR2 as FNYEAQ. CDR3 length: 17 residues. V lost 1 base to trimming and J lost 0 bases; unmatched junction nucleotides: 7. The CDR3 bases are TGTGCCAGCAGCTTAGAGGTTGGGACAGCTAGCACAGATACGCAGTATTTT. It is translated as CASSLEVGTASTDTQYF.

This chain connects TRBV30 to TRBJ1-4; no clear D. Trimming left V 1 base short and J 0 bases short, with 9 bases between. The CDR3 is 15 residues long. CDR1 and CDR2 from the germline V gene are GTSNPN and SVGIG (reference sequence). The CDR3 DNA follows: TGTGCCTGGAGTGGTTCGCGTGCAACTAATGAAAAACTGTTTTTT. Encoded protein: CAWSGSRATNEKLFF.

The CDR3 nucleotides read TGCAGCGTTGAAGATTCGGGCTCCTACGAGCAGTACTTC. It codes for CSVEDSGSYEQYF. The gene calls are TRBV29-1 and TRBJ2-7; no reliable D call. The CDR3 has 13 residues. Trimming stripped 0 bases from V and 0 bases from J, with 6 bases between. The germline V gene encodes CDR1 SQVTM and CDR2 ANQGSEA.

The genes are TRBV2 and TRBJ1-5, with D possibly TRBD1 on 5 matching bases. V was cut by 6 bases and J by 3 bases, with 9 bases left in between. The CDR3 length is 13 residues. Germline V gene lookup returns CDR1 SNHLY and CDR2 FYNNEI. The CDR3 sequence is CASRQELNQPQHF. In DNA form, the CDR3 reads TGTGCCAGCAGACAGGAACTCAATCAGCCCCAGCATTTT.

The rearrangement uses TRBV29-1 and TRBJ2-5; 10 bases are shared with TRBD1. The CDR3 is 15 amino acids. The V gene's germline CDR1 is SQVTM and CDR2 ANQGSEA. V was clipped by 7 bases and J by 4 bases; unmatched bases: 12. The CDR3 sequence: CSASRRDRGPETQYF. The CDR3 nucleotides are TGCAGCGCCTCCCGCCGGGACAGGGGACCAGAGACCCAGTACTTC.

The rearrangement links TRBV2 to TRBJ2-1, with D uncertain. The ends were cut back, 6 bases at V and 0 bases at J, with 9 bases in the middle. CDR1 is SNHLY, CDR2 FYNNEI, per germline. The CDR3 covers 14 residues. CDR3 in DNA: TGTGCCAGCAGGGCGGCTTTCTCCTACAATGAGCAGTTCTTC. Amino acids: CASRAAFSYNEQFF.

The chain carries TRBV13 and TRBJ1-2; D is perhaps TRBD1 (6 bases). This CDR3 is 14 amino acids long. The V end lost 0 bases, the J end lost 8 bases, and 13 bases lay between the germline ends. Germline CDR1 and CDR2: PRHDT and FYEKMQ (reference sequence). The CDR3 nucleotides read TGTGCCAGCAGCTTAGGTCGGGGGGCTGGAGGCTACACCTTC. Translation: CASSLGRGAGGYTF.

The chain employs TRBV30 and TRBJ1-3, with D unclear. The V gene lost 3 bases and the J gene lost 0 bases, with 15 bases spanning the gap. Germline V gene sequence: CDR1 GTSNPN, CDR2 SVGIG (reference sequence). The CDR3 covers 16 residues. CDR3 nucleotide sequence: TGTGCCTGGAGGCTCCCGGACTTTAGCTCTGGAAACACCATATATTTT. This translates into CAWRLPDFSSGNTIYF. Filled out from reference TRBV30 and TRBJ1-3, the complete variable domain reads SQTIHQWPATLVQPVGSPLSLECTVEGTSNPNLYWYRQAAGRGLQLLFYSVGIGQISSEVPQNLSASRPQDRQFILSSKKLLLSDSGFYLCAWRLPDFSSGNTIYFGEGSWLTVV.

The chain uses TRBV7-9 and TRBJ2-1; TRBD2 agrees at 7 bases. V was pared by 6 bases and J by 2 bases, with 10 bases of the junction left unmatched. This CDR3 region has 16 residues. CDR1 and CDR2 from the germline V gene are SEHNR and FQNEAQ (reference sequence). CDR3 DNA: TGTGCCAGCAGTCTATCTGGGAGGGTGACCTACAATGAGCAGTTCTTC. Protein product: CASSLSGRVTYNEQFF.

This rearrangement joins TRBV7-9 to TRBJ2-7, with TRBD1 identical over 7 bases. The CDR3 has 15 amino acids. The germline V gene has CDR1 SEHNR and CDR2 FQNEAQ (reference sequence). V lost 1 base, J lost 2 bases, and 5 bases stayed unmatched. CDR3: CASSLGTGRTYEQYF. As DNA, the CDR3 is TGTGCCAGCAGCTTAGGGACAGGTCGAACCTACGAGCAGTACTTC.

The chain combines TRBV7-6 with TRBJ1-2; the match to TRBD1 covers 8 bases. The CDR3 is 13 residues long. CDR1 is SGHVS and CDR2 is FNYEAQ in the germline V gene. The V and J ends lost 2 bases and 6 bases, in that order; junction bases with no gene match: 2. DNA for the CDR3: TGTGCCAGCAGCTTAACAGGGGGGGATGGCTACACCTTC. Its translation is CASSLTGGDGYTF.

This clone was counted between two and nine times. The chain joins TRBV19 to TRBJ2-7; D gene uncertain. The CDR3 covers 12 residues. Between the trimmed V and J ends, which lost 6 bases and 4 bases, there was a span of 10 bases. Germline CDR1 is LNHDA and CDR2 is SQIVND (reference sequence). The CDR3 coding sequence is TGTGCCAGTAGCACAGTGGGTTACGAGCAGTACTTC. This codes for CASSTVGYEQYF. Full variable domain (rest looked up from reference TRBV19 and TRBJ2-7): DGGITQSPKYLFRKEGQNVTLSCEQNLNHDAMYWYRQDPGQGLRLIYYSQIVNDFQKGDIAEGYSVSREKKESFPLTVTSAQKNPTAFYLCASSTVGYEQYFGPGTRLTVT.

This clone was seen a handful of times. The chain is built from TRBV19 and TRBJ1-2, with a weak D call TRBD1 (6 bases). CDR1 and CDR2 (germline): LNHDA, SQIVND (reference sequence). The CDR3 has 15 amino acids. V gave up 5 bases and J gave up 7 bases, with 20 bases separating them. CDR3 in amino acids: CASSSESTGRAGYTF. The CDR3 DNA sequence: TGTGCCAGTAGTTCCGAATCTACAGGGAGGGCTGGCTACACCTTC.

The chain is built from TRBV30 and TRBJ2-3, with D perhaps matching TRBD1 (6 bases). Trimming pared 1 base from V and 2 bases from J, leaving 7 bases between. This CDR3 comprises 13 residues. Germline lookup yields CDR1 GTSNPN and CDR2 SVGIG (reference sequence). CDR3 sequence: CAWSGGPTDTQYF. CDR3 in DNA: TGTGCCTGGAGTGGGGGGCCCACAGATACGCAGTATTTT. Together with reference TRBV30 and TRBJ2-3, the CDR3 gives the full variable domain: SQTIHQWPATLVQPVGSPLSLECTVEGTSNPNLYWYRQAAGRGLQLLFYSVGIGQISSEVPQNLSASRPQDRQFILSSKKLLLSDSGFYLCAWSGGPTDTQYFGPGTRLTVL.

A single count supports this clone. The chain combines TRBV5-4 with TRBJ2-5; D gene unclear. CDR3 length equals 14 residues. Trimming removed 3 bases at V and 1 base at J, with 10 bases between. Germline V CDR1 and CDR2: SGHNT, YYREEE (reference sequence). CDR3 coding DNA: TGTGCCAGCAGCTATGTAGAAATCCAAGAGACCCAGTACTTC. It is translated as CASSYVEIQETQYF.

Details on this clone: An end of the junction does not agree with germline; a read error may underlie this. This chain uses TRBV27 with TRBJ2-1; possibly TRBD2 for D (6 bases). This CDR3 region has 14 residues. Germline CDR1 MNHEY, CDR2 SMNVEV (reference sequence). The CDR3: CAISGGSPYNEQFF. The CDR3 coding sequence is TGTGCCATCAGTGGAGGGAGCCCCTACAATGAGCAGTTCTTC.

Comments on this clone: The germline gene is not matched at one end of the junction; a read error may be the cause. The chain joins TRBV6-5 to TRBJ2-4, with 11 bases that match TRBD2. CDR1 is MNHEY, CDR2 SVGAGI, per germline. CDR3 length equals 14 residues. The DNA for the CDR3 is TGTGCCAGCAGTTTGGGACTAGCGGAAAACATTCAGTACTTT. This encodes CASSLGLAENIQYF.

The CDR3 DNA sequence: TGTGCCAGCAGCCCAGAGGGGACAGGGGCTAAAGAGACCCAGTACTTC. Amino acids: CASSPEGTGAKETQYF. The chain has TRBV9 and TRBJ2-5; 10 bases map to TRBD1. The trim removed 4 bases at V and 3 bases at J, leaving 9 bases unmatched. Per the germline V gene, CDR1 is SGDLS and CDR2 is YYNGEE. The CDR3 is 16 amino acids. Variable domain in full (rest from reference TRBV9 and TRBJ2-5): DSGVTQTPKHLITATGQRVTLRCSPRSGDLSVYWYQQSLDQGLQFLIQYYNGEERAKGNILERFSAQQFPDLHSELNLSSLELGDSALYFCASSPEGTGAKETQYFGPGTRLLVL.

V gene TRBV5-1 combines with J gene TRBJ2-2; 9 nucleotides agree with TRBD1. Germline lookup yields CDR1 SGHRS and CDR2 YFSETQ. The CDR3 sequence is 15 residues long. Losses at the gene ends were 4 bases for V and 7 bases for J; bases not matched to a gene: 8. The CDR3 sequence: CASSKWTGAGGELFF. CDR3 in DNA: TGCGCCAGCAGCAAATGGACAGGGGCCGGCGGGGAGCTGTTTTTT.

This clone was recorded a few times. In nucleotides, the CDR3 is TGCGCCAGCAGCCGACGAATACAGGGGGGGAACACTGAAGCTTTCTTT. Encoded protein: CASSRRIQGGNTEAFF. The chain employs TRBV4-3 and TRBJ1-1, with 8 bases matching TRBD1. V dropped 4 bases and J dropped 1; count of bases not matched to a gene: 8. The CDR3 runs 16 residues. Germline CDR1 reads LGHNA; CDR2 reads YSLEER.

V gene TRBV15 combines with J gene TRBJ2-6; 7 nucleotides align to TRBD1. Unmatched junction bases numbered 12, after V lost 4 bases and J lost 0 bases. The CDR3 runs to 19 residues. Looked up from germline, CDR1 is LNHNV and CDR2 is YYDKDF (reference sequence). The CDR3, as DNA: TGTGCCACCAGCATTATTCCGGGACAGAAGAGCTCTGGGGCCAACGTCCTGACTTTC. Its protein product is CATSIIPGQKSSGANVLTF.